This TCR beta chain was documented in a study of identical twins. TCRdb called the 5' RACE reads again in MiXCR, with one record for every CDR3 protein. The sample has 1.5 million to 2 million distinct CDR3 sequences, roughly a third seen once. This clonotype turned up a few times. The target antigen is unknown. The CDR3 is 15 amino acids. Trimming cost V 0 bases and J 7 bases; bases outside gene matches: 5. Germline V gene lookup returns CDR1 MNHEY and CDR2 SMNVEV (reference sequence). Broader study findings: Insertions were fewer in abundant cord blood beta clonotypes, whereas memory repertoires showed none of this pattern.

This sequence joins TRBV27 and TRBJ2-1, with 8 bases identical to TRBD2. The source is a newborn girl in good health. Sequencing was carried out using cord blood. The CDR3 sequence: CASSLSAGGGNEQFF. The DNA of the CDR3 is TGTGCCAGCAGTTTATCTGCGGGAGGAGGGAATGAGCAGTTCTTC.